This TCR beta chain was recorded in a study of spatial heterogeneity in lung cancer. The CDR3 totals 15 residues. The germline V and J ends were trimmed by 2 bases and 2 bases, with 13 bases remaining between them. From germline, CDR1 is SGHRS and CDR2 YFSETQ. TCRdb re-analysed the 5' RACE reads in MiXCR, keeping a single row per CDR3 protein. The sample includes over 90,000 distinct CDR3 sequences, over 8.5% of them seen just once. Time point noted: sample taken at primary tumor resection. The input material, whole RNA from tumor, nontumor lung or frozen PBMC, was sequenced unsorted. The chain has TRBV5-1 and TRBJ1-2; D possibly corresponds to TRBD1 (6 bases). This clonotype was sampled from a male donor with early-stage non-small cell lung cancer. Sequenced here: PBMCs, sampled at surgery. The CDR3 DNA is TGCGCCAGCAGCTTCTGGGGGGGCGCAAACTATGGCTACACCTTC. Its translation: CASSFWGGANYGYTF.